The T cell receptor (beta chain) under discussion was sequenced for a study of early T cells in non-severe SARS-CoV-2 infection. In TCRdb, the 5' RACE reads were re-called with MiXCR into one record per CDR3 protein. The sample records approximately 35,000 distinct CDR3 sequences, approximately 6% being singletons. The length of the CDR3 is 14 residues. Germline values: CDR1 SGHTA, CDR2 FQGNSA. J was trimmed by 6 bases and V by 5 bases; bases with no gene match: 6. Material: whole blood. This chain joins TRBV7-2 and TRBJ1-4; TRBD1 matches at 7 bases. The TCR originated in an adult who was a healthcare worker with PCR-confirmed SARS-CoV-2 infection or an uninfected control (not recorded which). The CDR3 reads CASSPGRGYEKLFF. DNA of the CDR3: TGTGCCAGCAGCCCCGGCAGGGGGTATGAAAAACTGTTTTTT. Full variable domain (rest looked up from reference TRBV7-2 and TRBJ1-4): GAGVSQSPSNKVTEKGKDVELRCDPISGHTALYWYRQSLGQGLEFLIYFQGNSAPDKSGLPSDRFSAERTGGSVSTLTIQRTQQEDSAVYLCASSPGRGYEKLFFGSGTQLSVL.